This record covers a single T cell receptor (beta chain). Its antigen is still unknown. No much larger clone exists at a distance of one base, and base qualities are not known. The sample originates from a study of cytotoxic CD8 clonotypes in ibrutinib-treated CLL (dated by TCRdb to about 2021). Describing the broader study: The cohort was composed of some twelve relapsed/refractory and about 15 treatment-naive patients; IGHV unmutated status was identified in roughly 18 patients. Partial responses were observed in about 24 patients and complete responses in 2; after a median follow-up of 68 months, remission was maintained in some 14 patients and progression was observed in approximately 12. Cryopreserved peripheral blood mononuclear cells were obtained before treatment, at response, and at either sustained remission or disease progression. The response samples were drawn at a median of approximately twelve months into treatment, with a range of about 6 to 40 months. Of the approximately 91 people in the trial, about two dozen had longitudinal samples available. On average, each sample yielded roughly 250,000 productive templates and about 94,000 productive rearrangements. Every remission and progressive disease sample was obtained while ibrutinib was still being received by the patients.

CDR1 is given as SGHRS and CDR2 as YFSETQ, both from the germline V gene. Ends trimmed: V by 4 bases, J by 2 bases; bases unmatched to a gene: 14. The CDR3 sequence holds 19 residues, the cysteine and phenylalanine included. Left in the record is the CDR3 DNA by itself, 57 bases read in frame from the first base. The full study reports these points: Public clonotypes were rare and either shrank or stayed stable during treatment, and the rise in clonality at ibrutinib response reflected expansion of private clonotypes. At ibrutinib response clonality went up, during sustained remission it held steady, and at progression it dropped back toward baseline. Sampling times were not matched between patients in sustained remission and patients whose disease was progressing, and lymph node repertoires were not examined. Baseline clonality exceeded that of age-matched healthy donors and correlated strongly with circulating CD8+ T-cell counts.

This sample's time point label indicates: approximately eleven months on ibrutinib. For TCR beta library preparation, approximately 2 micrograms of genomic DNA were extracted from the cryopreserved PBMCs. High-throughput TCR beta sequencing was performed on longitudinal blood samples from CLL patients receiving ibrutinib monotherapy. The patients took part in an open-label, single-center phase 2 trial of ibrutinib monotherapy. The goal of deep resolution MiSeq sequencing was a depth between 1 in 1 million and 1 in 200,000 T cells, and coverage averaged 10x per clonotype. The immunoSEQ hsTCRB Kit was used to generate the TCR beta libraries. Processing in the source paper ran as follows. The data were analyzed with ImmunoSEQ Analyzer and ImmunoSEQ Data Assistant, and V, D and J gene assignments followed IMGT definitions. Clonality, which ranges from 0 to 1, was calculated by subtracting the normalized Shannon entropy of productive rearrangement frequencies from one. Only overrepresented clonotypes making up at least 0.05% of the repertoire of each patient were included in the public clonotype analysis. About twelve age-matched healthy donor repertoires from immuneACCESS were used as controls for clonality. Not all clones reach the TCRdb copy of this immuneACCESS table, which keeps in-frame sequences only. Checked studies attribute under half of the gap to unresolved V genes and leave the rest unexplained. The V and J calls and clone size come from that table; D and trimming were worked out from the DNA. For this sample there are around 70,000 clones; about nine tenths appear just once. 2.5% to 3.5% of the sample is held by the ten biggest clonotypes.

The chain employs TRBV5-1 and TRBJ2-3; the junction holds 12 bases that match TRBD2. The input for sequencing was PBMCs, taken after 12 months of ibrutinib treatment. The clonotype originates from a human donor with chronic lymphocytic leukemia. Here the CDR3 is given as CASSTSPGLAGLITDTQYF. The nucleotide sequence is TGCGCCAGCAGCACTTCCCCCGGACTAGCGGGACTTATCACAGATACGCAGTATTTT.